The T cell receptor (beta chain) described here comes from a study of T cell responses to AZD1222 COVID-19 vaccine. Repertoires were generated with immunoSEQ multiplex PCR, while TCRdb's copy carries only in-frame clones and drops some. Of more than 95,000 clones listed, around 87% were seen once; the top ten hold about 10%. CDR3 length equals 14 residues. V lost 2 bases and J lost 1; bases outside the gene matches: 1. CDR1 and CDR2 (germline): SGHTS, YDEGEE. The rearrangement joins TRBV5-8 to TRBJ1-1; TRBD1 agrees at 8 bases. The TCR sequence derives from an adult in good health. The sequences come from peripheral blood, collected on day 0 of AZD1222 vaccination. The CDR3 protein is CASSLGTGNTEAFF. CDR3 DNA: TGTGCCAGCAGCTTAGGGACAGGGAACACTGAAGCTTTCTTT.